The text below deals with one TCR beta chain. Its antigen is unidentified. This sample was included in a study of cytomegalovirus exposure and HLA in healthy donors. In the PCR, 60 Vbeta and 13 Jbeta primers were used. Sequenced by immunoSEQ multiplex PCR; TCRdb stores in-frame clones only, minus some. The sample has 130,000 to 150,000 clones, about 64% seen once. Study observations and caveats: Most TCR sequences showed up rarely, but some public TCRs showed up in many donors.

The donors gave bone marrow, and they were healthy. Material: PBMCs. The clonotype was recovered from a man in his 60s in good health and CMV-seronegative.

DNA of the CDR3: TGTGCCAGCAGCTTCGGCGGGGACTCCTACAATGAGCAGTTCTTC. It is translated as CASSFGGDSYNEQFF. This chain uses TRBV5-4 with TRBJ2-1; D is perhaps TRBD2 (6 bases). V was shortened by 2 bases and J by 0 bases, with 9 bases between the two germline ends. This CDR3 region has 15 residues. CDR1 and CDR2 from the germline V gene are SGHNT and YYREEE (reference sequence).